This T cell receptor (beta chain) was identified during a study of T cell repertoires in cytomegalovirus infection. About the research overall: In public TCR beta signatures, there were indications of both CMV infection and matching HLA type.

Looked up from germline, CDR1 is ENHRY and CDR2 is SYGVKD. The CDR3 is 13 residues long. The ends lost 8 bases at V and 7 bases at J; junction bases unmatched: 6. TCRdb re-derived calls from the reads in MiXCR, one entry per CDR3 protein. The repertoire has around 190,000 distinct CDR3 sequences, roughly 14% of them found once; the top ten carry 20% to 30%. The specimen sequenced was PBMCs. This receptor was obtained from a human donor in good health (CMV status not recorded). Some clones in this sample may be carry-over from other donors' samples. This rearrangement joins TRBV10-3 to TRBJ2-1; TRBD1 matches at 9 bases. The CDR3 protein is CAIAGTGKNEQFF. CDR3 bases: TGTGCCATCGCCGGGACAGGGAAGAATGAGCAGTTCTTC.